This entry lists 4 T cell receptor beta chains sequenced from one sample in a study of blood T cells in healthy people across ages. Using a J-beta primer mix together with a sample-barcoded 5' primer, a second PCR was run for roughly 6 to 12 cycles. MiXCR was run by TCRdb on the 5' RACE reads, yielding one entry per CDR3 protein. Of about 1.5 million distinct CDR3 sequences in the sample, 35% to 45% are singletons; the top ten hold 6.5% to 10%. The material sequenced was blood. All receptors come from a young woman in good health.

Here the CDR3 reads CASSQGQGEREQYF. The CDR3 nucleotides are TGTGCCAGCAGCCAGGGACAGGGGGAGCGTGAGCAGTACTTC. The chain joins TRBV4-2 to TRBJ2-7, with 11 positions matching TRBD1. The CDR3 length is 14 residues. V was clipped by 3 bases and J by 7 bases; unmatched bases: 5. Germline CDR1 LGHNA, CDR2 YNFKEQ.

The V and J genes are TRBV6-1 and TRBJ2-6; a possible D gene is TRBD2 (6 bases). There are 16 residues in the CDR3. V was shortened by 6 bases and J by 2 bases, with 14 bases between the two germline ends. Germline assignment: CDR1 MNHNS and CDR2 SASEGT. The CDR3 DNA is TGTGCCAGCAGCCTATTCCGGGGGACTGGGGCCAACGTCCTGACTTTC. Protein: CASSLFRGTGANVLTF.

The sample holds a few counts of this clonotype. This rearrangement joins TRBV7-8 to TRBJ2-1; D unresolved. Trimming took 5 bases from V and 0 from J, leaving 17 bases between them. Germline CDR1 and CDR2: SGHVS and FQNEAQ. CDR3 length: 17 amino acids. CDR3 residues: CASSPRSYASSYNEQFF. As DNA, the CDR3 is TGTGCCAGCAGCCCTCGCAGTTACGCCAGCTCCTACAATGAGCAGTTCTTC.

This clonotype was detected a few times. This chain uses TRBV4-1 with TRBJ2-5; D possibly corresponds to TRBD1 (6 bases). The CDR3 is made up of 15 amino acids. Germline CDR1 MGHRA, CDR2 YSYEKL. Trimming cost V 0 bases and J 2 bases, with 10 bases left between them. The CDR3 DNA is TGCGCCAGCAGCCAAGATCCAGGACAGCAAGAGACCCAGTACTTC. It is translated as CASSQDPGQQETQYF.